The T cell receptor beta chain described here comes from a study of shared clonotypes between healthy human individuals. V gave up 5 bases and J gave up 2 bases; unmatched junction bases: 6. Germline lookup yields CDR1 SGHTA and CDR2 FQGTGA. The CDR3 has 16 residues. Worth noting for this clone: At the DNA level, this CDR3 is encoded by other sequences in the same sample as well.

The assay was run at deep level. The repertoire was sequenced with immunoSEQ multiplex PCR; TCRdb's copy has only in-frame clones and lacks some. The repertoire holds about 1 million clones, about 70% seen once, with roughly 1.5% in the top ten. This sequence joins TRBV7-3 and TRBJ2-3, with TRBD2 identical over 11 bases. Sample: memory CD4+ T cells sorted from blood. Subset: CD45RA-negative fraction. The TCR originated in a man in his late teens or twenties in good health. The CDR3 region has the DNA TGTGCCAGCAGCCGTTTAGCGGGGGGGCCCACAGATACGCAGTATTTT. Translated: CASSRLAGGPTDTQYF.